This TCR beta chain was sequenced for a study of CD8 T cells in ankylosing spondylitis. In the case of this clonotype: Its cognate antigen is unknown.

Study-level points and caveats: Ankylosing spondylitis blood appeared to carry a characteristic TCR beta motif of several highly homologous variants. Matched synovial fluid from ankylosing spondylitis patients was reported to be enriched for disease-linked clones.

Trimming took 2 bases from V and 7 from J, leaving 12 bases between them. This CDR3 is 14 amino acids long. Germline values: CDR1 LNHNV, CDR2 YYDKDF (reference sequence). As the method for making TCR beta libraries, quantitative 5'-RACE with molecular barcodes was used. TCRdb used MiXCR to reprocess the 5' RACE reads, holding one entry per CDR3 protein. This sample has around 150,000 distinct CDR3 sequences, with about 17% found just once. The clonotype originates from a male donor with ankylosing spondylitis or in good health (not recorded which). The J gene is TRBJ2-1, the V gene TRBV15, with D possibly being TRBD2 (6 bases). Sequencing was carried out using blood, either unsorted or a sorted T cell fraction (not recorded which). DNA of the CDR3: TGTGCCACCAGCAGACGGGACTGGTGGAATGAGCAGTTCTTC. It encodes CATSRRDWWNEQFF.